These 18 T cell receptor beta chains originate from one sample sequenced in a study of T-cell reconstitution after alpha-beta-depleted transplantation in children. As it was prepared, the TCRbeta library received unique molecular identifiers. Via MiXCR, TCRdb re-called the PCR reads, giving one row per CDR3 protein. The data contain about 980,000 distinct CDR3 sequences, about 29% of them singletons. The sequences come from PBMCs, mostly from graft donor cells, collected 360 days after TCRalphabeta/CD19-depleted stem cell transplant. These receptors all stem from a boy under three years old who had a stem cell transplant for SCID, so the T cells may come from the graft donor.

This clonotype appeared a few times. This sequence joins TRBV29-1 and TRBJ1-3, with 9 bases matching TRBD1. Trimming at V came to 6 bases and at J to 3 bases, leaving 6 bases not matched to a gene. Germline CDR1 reads SQVTM; CDR2 reads ANQGSEA. The CDR3 runs to 14 residues. CDR3 loop: CSVLGQGSGNTIYF. The CDR3 DNA follows: TGCAGCGTCCTGGGACAGGGAAGTGGAAACACCATATATTTT.

The V gene is TRBV20-1, the J gene TRBJ1-1; no firm D call. Germline lookup yields CDR1 DFQATT and CDR2 SNEGSKA (reference sequence). The V end was cut by 0 bases, the J end by 3 bases, with 17 bases between. The CDR3 totals 16 residues. CDR3 DNA: TGCAGTGCTAGAGATGTGGCGACCGGAGGGTACACTGAAGCTTTCTTT. Its protein is CSARDVATGGYTEAFF.

J is TRBJ2-6 and V is TRBV5-1; TRBD2 might be the D (6 bases). V was clipped by 4 bases and J by 2 bases, with 16 bases between them. Germline CDR1 reads SGHRS; CDR2 reads YFSETQ. This CDR3 has 17 residues. The CDR3, as DNA: TGCGCCAGCAGCACCCGGGACTTGCAGGCTGGGGCCAACGTCCTGACTTTC. This sequence encodes CASSTRDLQAGANVLTF. Drawing the rest from reference TRBV5-1 and TRBJ2-6, the complete variable domain is KAGVTQTPRYLIKTRGQQVTLSCSPISGHRSVSWYQQTPGQGLQFLFEYFSETQRNKGNFPGRFSGRQFSNSRSEMNVSTLELGDSALYLCASSTRDLQAGANVLTFGAGSRLTVL.

The gene calls are TRBV15 and TRBJ2-7; D tentatively reads TRBD1 or TRBD2 (5 bases each). The germline V gene encodes CDR1 LNHNV and CDR2 YYDKDF (reference sequence). There are 14 residues in the CDR3. Trimming took off 8 bases at V and 3 bases at J, with 17 bases between the two ends. CDR3 sequence reads: CATSVDRGNYEQYF. DNA of the CDR3: TGTGCCACCTCCGTTGATCGGGGCAACTACGAGCAGTACTTC.

The chain is built from TRBV6-5 and TRBJ2-3; 7 bases align to TRBD1. CDR1 is MNHEY and CDR2 is SVGAGI in the germline V gene. The CDR3 is 15 residues long. J gave up 0 bases and V 1 base, and 1 base lay outside the gene matches. CDR3 residues: CASSYYRGSTDTQYF. CDR3 nucleotide sequence: TGTGCCAGCAGTTACTACAGGGGCAGCACAGATACGCAGTATTTT.

The CDR3 nucleotides are TGTGCCAGCAGCGTAGATGGGGTATCGGAGACCCAGTACTTC. Translating gives CASSVDGVSETQYF. V and J are TRBV9 and TRBJ2-5; D is unclear. CDR1 and CDR2 (germline): SGDLS, YYNGEE. The CDR3 sequence is 14 residues long. V lost 0 bases and J 5 bases, leaving 11 bases between the germline ends. The whole variable domain, remainder taken from reference TRBV9 and TRBJ2-5, is DSGVTQTPKHLITATGQRVTLRCSPRSGDLSVYWYQQSLDQGLQFLIQYYNGEERAKGNILERFSAQQFPDLHSELNLSSLELGDSALYFCASSVDGVSETQYFGPGTRLLVL.

The V and J genes are TRBV20-1 and TRBJ1-1, with D maybe TRBD1 (6 bases). V was clipped by 3 bases and J by 6 bases, with 11 bases between them. The CDR3 contains 12 residues. Per the germline V gene, CDR1 is DFQATT and CDR2 is SNEGSKA (reference sequence). CDR3 in DNA: TGCAGTGCTAGTCCCCGACAGGCTGAAGCTTTCTTT. It yields the protein CSASPRQAEAFF.

Only a few counts were recorded for this clonotype. This chain links TRBV29-1 with TRBJ2-5; no reliable D call. This CDR3 is built from 13 residues. Germline V gene data show CDR1 as SQVTM and CDR2 as ANQGSEA. V was shortened by 4 bases and J by 2 bases, with 11 bases between the two germline ends. The CDR3 DNA is TGCAGCGTTGGTAACCGAGCGCAAGAGACCCAGTACTTC. Translated: CSVGNRAQETQYF.

A few counts support this clonotype. The chain couples TRBV28 to TRBJ2-5; the D call may be TRBD1 or TRBD2 (5 bases each). The CDR3 is made up of 14 amino acids. V lost 7 bases, J lost 0 bases, and 12 bases lay in between. CDR1 and CDR2 (germline): MDHEN, SYDVKM. The CDR3 spells CASKMGRYQETQYF. The CDR3 DNA reads as TGTGCCAGCAAGATGGGACGCTACCAAGAGACCCAGTACTTC.

This clonotype was seen a few times. This chain joins TRBV20-1 and TRBJ1-3, with 8 positions matching TRBD1. This CDR3 is 15 amino acids long. Germline trimming cut 2 bases from V and 3 bases from J; bases unmatched to any gene: 6. Germline V gives CDR1 DFQATT, CDR2 SNEGSKA (reference sequence). In DNA, the CDR3 is TGCAGTGCTAGAAGGCCAGGGGGCCTTGGAAACACCATATATTTT. This encodes CSARRPGGLGNTIYF.

J is TRBJ1-1 and V is TRBV6-2 or TRBV6-3; TRBD1 aligns across 7 bases. Germline CDR1 MNHEY, CDR2 SVGEGT. V shed 1 base, J shed 0 bases, and the junction held 17 bases outside the gene matches. The CDR3 covers 20 residues. The CDR3 spells CASSYLGGQPAGVMNTEAFF. In DNA form, the CDR3 reads TGTGCCAGCAGTTACTTGGGGGGACAGCCTGCTGGAGTGATGAACACTGAAGCTTTCTTT.

The chain has TRBV7-8 and TRBJ2-4; D is possibly TRBD2 (5 bases). This CDR3 is 16 amino acids long. Trimming stripped 5 bases from V and 0 bases from J, with 14 bases between. Germline CDR1 and CDR2: SGHVS and FQNEAQ. This CDR3 reads CASSRTPGVAKNIQYF. The CDR3 bases are TGTGCCAGCAGCCGAACGCCCGGGGTAGCCAAAAACATTCAGTACTTC. The full variable domain, completed using reference TRBV7-8 and TRBJ2-4, is GAGVSQSPRYKVAKRGQDVALRCDPISGHVSLFWYQQALGQGPEFLTYFQNEAQLDKSGLPSDRFFAERPEGSVSTLKIQRTQQEDSAVYLCASSRTPGVAKNIQYFGAGTRLSVL.

This clonotype was found a few times. The chain employs TRBV7-9 and TRBJ2-7; the match to TRBD2 covers 8 bases. The CDR3 extends over 15 amino acids. CDR1 is SEHNR and CDR2 is FQNEAQ in the germline V gene (reference sequence). Germline trimming cut 5 bases from V and 0 bases from J; bases unmatched to any gene: 6. The CDR3 DNA follows: TGTGCCAGCAGCGAATCGGGGGGGCTCTCCTACGAGCAGTACTTC. Residues: CASSESGGLSYEQYF. The full variable domain, its missing parts supplied by reference TRBV7-9 and TRBJ2-7, is DTGVSQNPRHKITKRGQNVTFRCDPISEHNRLYWYRQTLGQGPEFLTYFQNEAQLEKSRLLSDRFSAERPKGSFSTLEIQRTEQGDSAMYLCASSESGGLSYEQYFGPGTRLTVT.

This clonotype was picked up a small number of times. The V call is TRBV10-3, the J call TRBJ2-7, with D perhaps matching TRBD1 (6 bases). The germline CDR1 and CDR2 sequences are ENHRY and SYGVKD. Trimming cost V 4 bases and J 3 bases, with 13 bases left between them. The CDR3 is 14 residues long. This chain's CDR3 is CAISVTGQFYEQYF. The DNA of the CDR3 is TGTGCCATCAGTGTCACCGGACAGTTCTACGAGCAGTACTTC.

V and J are TRBV6-1 and TRBJ2-4, with D possibly being TRBD1 or TRBD2 (6 bases each). Germline V gene data show CDR1 as MNHNS and CDR2 as SASEGT. This CDR3 is built from 16 residues. V lost 6 bases and J 1 base, leaving 16 bases between the germline ends. In DNA form, the CDR3 reads TGTGCCAGCAGCCGCCCCGGGGGCGGGGCCAAAAACATTCAGTACTTC. Translation gives CASSRPGGGAKNIQYF.

This chain joins TRBV20-1 and TRBJ1-3; D may be TRBD1 (5 bases). The CDR3 has 14 amino acids. Between the trimmed V and J ends, which lost 6 bases and 1 base, there was a span of 13 bases. Germline V gene sequence: CDR1 DFQATT, CDR2 SNEGSKA (reference sequence). The CDR3 DNA reads as TGCAGTGCCCCAGACCAGGGTTCTGGAAACACCATATATTTT. Protein: CSAPDQGSGNTIYF.

This clonotype has more than one count but fewer than ten. The chain employs TRBV4-3 and TRBJ2-3, with a tentative D call TRBD2 (6 bases). CDR3 length: 15 amino acids. V lost 4 bases and J 0 bases, leaving 11 bases between the germline ends. Germline lookup yields CDR1 LGHNA and CDR2 YSLEER. The CDR3 nucleotides read TGCGCCAGCAGCCGGGGGGTTTCTAGCACAGATACGCAGTATTTT. It specifies CASSRGVSSTDTQYF.

This clonotype was counted only a few times. The chain couples TRBV5-5 to TRBJ1-1; no reliable D call. Germline CDR1 and CDR2: SGHKS and YYEKEE (reference sequence). V lost 7 bases to trimming and J lost 5 bases, with 12 bases between them. This CDR3 is built from 12 residues. The DNA of the CDR3 is TGTGCCAGCCGGGCAAGGTGGACTGAAGCTTTCTTT. Amino acid sequence: CASRARWTEAFF.